This TCR beta chain was obtained from a study of blood T cell repertoires in COVID-19 (dated by TCRdb to 2020 to 2022). Context from the whole study: The collaborator samples originated in the United States, Italy and Spain and spanned the acute and convalescent phases of COVID-19. The material from the prospective study consisted of cDNA or gDNA derived from T cells, B-cell-depleted T cells, or PBMCs. A freely available public database, intended as a resource for researchers studying the immune response to SARS-CoV-2, is where the repertoires were released. The samples were drawn from two sources: the first 160 participants of the ongoing ImmuneRACE study, and fewer than 1,500 subjects contributed by 6 global collaborators. Subjects who had been exposed to COVID-19, were actively infected with it, or had recovered from it provided the deeply sampled blood TCRbeta repertoires that made up the dataset. HLA class I and class II types, where available, came from metadata supplied by the sample provider rather than from assay-based typing. The sample metadata nearly always contained a de-identified subject ID, COVID-19 status, age in years and sex. What the work shows at the level of the full study, not this receptor alone: Clinical and demographic metadata were provided uncurated, with the amount varying by source and participant.

One collaborating source in Seattle enrolled patients during active infection and followed them longitudinally through the course of disease. Each collaborating institution followed its own protocols to collect whole blood in K2EDTA tubes. For TCRbeta analysis, collaborators shipped samples as frozen whole blood, isolated PBMCs, or DNA extracted from either of those sample types. As for this clone: Its antigen has not been determined. It has no much larger one-base neighbor in the sample; base qualities were not kept.

TCRbeta CDR3 regions were amplified from genomic DNA using the immunoSEQ Assay, a bias-controlled multiplex PCR. The authors' analysis ran thus. Within the assay, amplification of reference gene primers was used to estimate how many nucleated cells each sample contained. To quantify the absolute abundance of each unique TCRbeta CDR3 rearrangement, sequence reads were collapsed and filtered. For each sample, productive Simpson clonality was calculated as the square root of Simpson's diversity index over productive rearrangements. TCRdb retrieved this table from immuneACCESS and kept in-frame rearrangements only. Not all clones are present; in checked studies, unresolved V genes account for under half, and no reason is known for the remainder. Clone size and V and J calls were adopted from that table, with D and trimming inferred from the DNA. Recorded for this sample are 400,000 or so clones; roughly 89% of them occurred a single time. In total, the top ten clones hold approximately 0.92% of the sample.

This receptor was taken from a man aged 18 to 30 with COVID-19, enrolled during active disease. Material for sequencing was peripheral blood.

CDR3 protein: CAGSGRGELFF. Here is the DNA: TGTGCCGGTAGCGGGAGGGGGGAGCTGTTTTTT. The V gene is TRBV12-3 or TRBV12-4 and the J gene is TRBJ2-2, and TRBD2 matches 10 of the central bases. The CDR3 holds 11 amino acids from the cysteine to the phenylalanine. Of all the DNA, just the CDR3 is kept, 33 bases in frame from base 1. V is pruned by 11 bases and J by 8 bases, leaving 2 bases of the junction without a gene match.